The clone carrying this T cell receptor beta chain was found many times. This sample stems from a study of blood T cells in healthy people across ages. Across the study: Per two T cells, about one barcoded beta molecule was captured through template switching.

Using a J-beta primer mix together with a sample-barcoded 5' primer, a second PCR was run for about 6 to 12 cycles. TCRdb reanalysed the 5' RACE reads using MiXCR and keeps one entry per CDR3 protein. The sample includes 850,000 to 950,000 distinct CDR3 sequences, around 26% of them seen just once. They isolated at least 7 million PBMCs from each sample. Germline CDR1 is SQVTM and CDR2 is ANQGSEA. The germline V and J ends were trimmed by 2 bases and 1 base, with 8 bases remaining between them. The CDR3 extends over 13 amino acids. Input material: blood. This sequence was found in a woman older than 75 in good health. The chain employs TRBV29-1 and TRBJ1-1, with no clear D. Here the CDR3 reads CSVEKQWNTEAFF. CDR3 sequence (DNA): TGCAGCGTTGAAAAACAGTGGAACACTGAAGCTTTCTTT.